This TCR beta chain was captured by sequencing in a study of neurological immune-mediated disorders (dated by TCRdb to about 2019). Background on the whole study: Peripheral blood TCR-beta repertoires from patients with HTLV-I-associated myelopathy (HAM/TSP), patients with multiple sclerosis, and healthy controls were compared in the study using UMI-based sequencing. The roughly 100 TCR-beta libraries covered PBMC samples along with longitudinal samples, technical triplicates, and paired sorted CD4+ and CD8+ T-cell subsets. Each longitudinal HAM/TSP and healthy donor was sampled at 3 time-points spaced at about 3-40 month intervals. The cohort was made up of 68 subjects, consisting of roughly 15 HAM/TSP patients, around 35 multiple sclerosis patients and 20 healthy controls.

This clonotype has at least ten counts. This receptor's antigen is unknown. No much larger clone is present one base from it, and per-base qualities are unavailable. cDNA synthesis used template-switch 5'RACE with a primer carrying a 10-nucleotide random unique molecular identifier tagging each TCR transcript. Each sequencing run produced over 200 million TCR-beta sequences covering 15-18 subjects. The RNeasy kit was used for extraction of total RNA. The KAPA Real-time Library Amplification kit was used to amplify TCR-beta VDJ regions with primers targeting the TCR constant region and the 5'RACE anchor. Sample indexes and Illumina adaptors were added in a first PCR, and a second PCR then increased library yield. After Ampure bead purification, the TCR product of roughly 650 bp was size-selected on a 2% E-gel SizeSelection system. Before pooling, libraries had their quality checked on a Bioanalyzer, their concentration measured with Qubit, and their quantity determined with the Kapa Library Quantification kit. An Illumina HiSeq 2500 was used to sequence the libraries paired-end at 2 x 150 bp. To increase sequence diversity, roughly 24-32% phiX was spiked into each library pool. In the source study's methods: Quality-filtered reads were processed with the UMI-based MiGEC pipeline, and over 85% of raw TCR sequences were removed by the MiGEC pipeline during error correction. IMGT germline references were used for aligning VDJ genes, and each clonotype was defined as a unique CDR3 amino acid sequence together with its V-J genes. VDJtools evaluated clonal expansion, Shannon diversity and CDR3 relatedness (CalcPairwiseDistances, ClusterSamples); CLCbio workbench built phylogenetic trees. A clone was classed as expanded if it had 8 or more unique UMIs, a cutoff based on coefficient-of-variation modelling across technical triplicates. Starting from the raw public reads, TCRdb applied fastp trimming at Q25, assembled clones with MiXCR and retained in-frame beta chains. Every distinct CDR3 protein forms one entry, paired with its most common genes and DNA. The V and J calls and clone size come from TCRdb's table, not from the authors' own analysis. Counted in this sample were 95,000 to 110,000 distinct CDR3 sequences; approximately 11% of them appeared once. The ten largest clones represent 3.1% of the sample.

The time point label on this specimen signifies: longitudinal time-point 3. Libraries from unsorted PBMCs were made from 2 million PBMCs kept in RNAlater at -80 degrees C until RNA extraction. Peripheral blood was subjected to Ficoll-Hypaque density gradient centrifugation to isolate PBMCs, which were then cryopreserved in liquid nitrogen. Between the V and J ends, shortened by 4 bases and 4 bases respectively, the junction contains 16 bases. Via the germline V gene, CDR1 is SGHRS and CDR2 YFSETQ. The CDR3 covers 15 residues, taking in both the cysteine and the phenylalanine. Only CDR3 DNA is held: 45 bases, read in frame from base 1. Findings and caveats that apply to the study as a whole: Expanded clones from different subjects shared no identical CDR3 amino acid sequences, which suggests that TCR-beta repertoires were private in all groups. TCR clonal expansion was greatest in HAM/TSP patients and smallest in MS patients, who ranked below even healthy controls.

This receptor chain uses TRBV5-1 and TRBJ2-3; TRBD2 is a possible D gene, resting on 6 matching bases. Sequencing was performed on PBMCs. The receptor's source is a female donor with HTLV-1-associated myelopathy (HAM/TSP). The CDR3 is CASSEGLPGADTQYF. The DNA reads as follows: TGCGCCAGCAGCGAGGGACTTCCGGGGGCAGATACGCAGTATTTT.